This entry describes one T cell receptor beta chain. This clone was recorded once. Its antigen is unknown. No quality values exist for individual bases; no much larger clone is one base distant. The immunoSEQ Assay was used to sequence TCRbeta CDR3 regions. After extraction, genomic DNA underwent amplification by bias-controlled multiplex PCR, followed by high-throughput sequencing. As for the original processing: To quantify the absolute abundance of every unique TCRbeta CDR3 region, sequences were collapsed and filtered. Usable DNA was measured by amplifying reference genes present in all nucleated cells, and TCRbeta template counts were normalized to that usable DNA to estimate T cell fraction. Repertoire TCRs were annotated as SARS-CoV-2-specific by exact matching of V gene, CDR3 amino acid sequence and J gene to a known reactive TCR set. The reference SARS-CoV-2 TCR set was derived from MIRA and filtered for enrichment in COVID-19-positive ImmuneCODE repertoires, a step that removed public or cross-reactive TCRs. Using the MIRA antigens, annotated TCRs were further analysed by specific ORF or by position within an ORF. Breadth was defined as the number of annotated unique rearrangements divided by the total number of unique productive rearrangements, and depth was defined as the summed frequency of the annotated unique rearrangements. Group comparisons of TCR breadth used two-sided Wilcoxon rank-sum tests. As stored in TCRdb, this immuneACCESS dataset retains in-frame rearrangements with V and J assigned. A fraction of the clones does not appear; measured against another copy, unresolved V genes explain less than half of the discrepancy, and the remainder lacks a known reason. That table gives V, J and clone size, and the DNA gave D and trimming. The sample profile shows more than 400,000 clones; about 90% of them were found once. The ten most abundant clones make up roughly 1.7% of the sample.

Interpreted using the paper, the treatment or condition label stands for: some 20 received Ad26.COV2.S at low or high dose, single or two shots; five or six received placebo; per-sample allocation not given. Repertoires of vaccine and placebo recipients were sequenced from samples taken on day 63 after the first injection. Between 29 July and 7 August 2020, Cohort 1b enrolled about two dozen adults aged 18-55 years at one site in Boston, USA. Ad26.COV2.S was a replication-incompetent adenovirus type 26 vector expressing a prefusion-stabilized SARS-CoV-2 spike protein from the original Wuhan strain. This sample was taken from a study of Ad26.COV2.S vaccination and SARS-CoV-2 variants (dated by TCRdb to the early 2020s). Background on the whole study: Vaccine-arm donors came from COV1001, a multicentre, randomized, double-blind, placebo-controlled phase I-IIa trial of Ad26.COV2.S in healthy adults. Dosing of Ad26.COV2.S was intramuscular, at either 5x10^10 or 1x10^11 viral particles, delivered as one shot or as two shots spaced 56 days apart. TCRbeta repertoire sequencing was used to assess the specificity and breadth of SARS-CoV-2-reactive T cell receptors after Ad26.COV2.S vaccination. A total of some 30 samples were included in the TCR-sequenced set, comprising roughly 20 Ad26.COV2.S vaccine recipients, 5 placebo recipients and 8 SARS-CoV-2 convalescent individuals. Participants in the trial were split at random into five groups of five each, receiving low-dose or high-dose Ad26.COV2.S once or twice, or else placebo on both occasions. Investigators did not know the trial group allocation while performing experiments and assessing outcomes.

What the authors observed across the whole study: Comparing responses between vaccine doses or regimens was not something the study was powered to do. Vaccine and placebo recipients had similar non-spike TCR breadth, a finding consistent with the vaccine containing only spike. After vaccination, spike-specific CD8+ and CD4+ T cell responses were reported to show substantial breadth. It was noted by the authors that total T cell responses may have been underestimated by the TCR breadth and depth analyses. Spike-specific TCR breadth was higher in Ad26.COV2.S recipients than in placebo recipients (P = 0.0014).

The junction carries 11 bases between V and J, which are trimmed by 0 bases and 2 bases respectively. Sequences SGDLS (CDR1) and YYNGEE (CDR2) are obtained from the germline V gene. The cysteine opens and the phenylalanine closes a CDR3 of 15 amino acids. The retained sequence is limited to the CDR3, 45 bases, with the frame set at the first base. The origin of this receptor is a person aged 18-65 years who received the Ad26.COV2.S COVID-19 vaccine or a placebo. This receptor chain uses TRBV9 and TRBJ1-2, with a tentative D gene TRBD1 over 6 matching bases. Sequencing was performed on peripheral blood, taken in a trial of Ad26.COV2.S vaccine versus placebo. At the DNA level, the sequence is TGTGCCAGCAGCGTAGCAGGGGCACTCAACTATGGCTACACCTTC. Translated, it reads CASSVAGALNYGYTF. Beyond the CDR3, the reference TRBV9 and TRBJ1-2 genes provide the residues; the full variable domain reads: DSGVTQTPKHLITATGQRVTLRCSPRSGDLSVYWYQQSLDQGLQFLIQYYNGEERAKGNILERFSAQQFPDLHSELNLSSLELGDSALYFCASSVAGALNYGYTFGSGTRLTVV.